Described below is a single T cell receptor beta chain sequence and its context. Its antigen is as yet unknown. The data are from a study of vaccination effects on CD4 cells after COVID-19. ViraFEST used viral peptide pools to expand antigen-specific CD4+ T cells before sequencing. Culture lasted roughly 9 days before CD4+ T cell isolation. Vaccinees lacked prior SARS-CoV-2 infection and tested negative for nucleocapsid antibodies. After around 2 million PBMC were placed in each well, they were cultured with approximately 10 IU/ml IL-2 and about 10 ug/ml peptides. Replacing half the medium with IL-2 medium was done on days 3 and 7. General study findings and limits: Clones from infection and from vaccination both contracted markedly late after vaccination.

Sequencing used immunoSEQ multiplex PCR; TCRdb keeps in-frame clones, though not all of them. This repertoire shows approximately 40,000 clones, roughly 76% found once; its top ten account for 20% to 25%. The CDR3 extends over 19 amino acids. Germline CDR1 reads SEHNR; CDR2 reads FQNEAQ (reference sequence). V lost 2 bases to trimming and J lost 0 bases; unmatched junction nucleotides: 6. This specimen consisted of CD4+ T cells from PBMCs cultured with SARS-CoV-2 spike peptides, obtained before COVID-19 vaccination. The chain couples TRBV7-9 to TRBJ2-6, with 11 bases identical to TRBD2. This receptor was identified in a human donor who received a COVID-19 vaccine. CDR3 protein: CASSLYRLAGTSGANVLTF. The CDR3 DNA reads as TGTGCCAGCAGCTTATATCGACTAGCGGGGACCTCTGGGGCCAACGTCCTGACTTTC.